Listed below are T cell receptor beta chains from one sample, sequenced in a study of blood T cell repertoires in COVID-19. Data came from immunoSEQ multiplex PCR; TCRdb stores just in-frame clones and leaves some out. The repertoire includes about 89,000 clones, more than 90% of them detected once, and around 4.7% sits in the top ten. Source material: peripheral blood. The receptors stem from a human donor with active COVID-19. The donor label of this sample is uncertain. Both conserved end residues are part of each CDR3. D genes are given only for firm matches. Size is omitted from some rows. Given values are once, few, many or a class for expanded clones.

D	V	length	J	size	DNA	CDR3
-	TRBV10-3	16	TRBJ2-7	few	TGTGCCATCAGTGAGTCGGAGGTTTCGGCATCCTACGAGCAGTACTTC	CAISESEVSASYEQYF
-	TRBV19	14	TRBJ2-1	-	TGTGCCAGTAGTGCATCCGGGTCCCTCAATGAGCAGTTCTTC	CASSASGSLNEQFF
-	TRBV2	14	TRBJ1-3	once	TGTGCCAGCAGTGTACAGTTCTCTGGAAACACCATATATTTT	CASSVQFSGNTIYF
TRBD1	TRBV11-2	16	TRBJ2-7	-	TGTGCCAGCAGCCCCTATAAACGGACAGGGTACTACGAGCAGTACTTC	CASSPYKRTGYYEQYF
TRBD2	TRBV11-2	15	TRBJ2-3	-	TGTGCCAGCAGCCCCAGGGCGGGAGGGCTGGATACGCAGTATTTT	CASSPRAGGLDTQYF
-	TRBV2	16	TRBJ2-3	-	TGTGCCAGCTCCGGCTCACGCGCGGGGCTCACAGATACGCAGTATTTT	CASSGSRAGLTDTQYF
TRBD1	TRBV28	18	TRBJ1-5	-	TGTGCCAGCAGCCACAGCTCGGGACAGAGGAAATACCTTCAGCCCCAGCATTTT	CASSHSSGQRKYLQPQHF
-	TRBV6-5	14	TRBJ2-1	-	TGTGCCAGCAGTTACGAGCCCGCCTACAATGAGCAGTTCTTC	CASSYEPAYNEQFF
-	TRBV24-1	13	TRBJ2-3	-	TGTGCCACCAAGGGACTCAACACAGATACGCAGTATTTT	CATKGLNTDTQYF
-	TRBV11-3	14	TRBJ1-1	-	TGTGCCAGCAGCTTAGGGGGCCGGGACACTGAAGCTTTCTTT	CASSLGGRDTEAFF
TRBD2	TRBV7-6	16	TRBJ2-7	-	TGTGCCAGCAGCCCCGGGTTGGCTAGCGGGAGGTGGGAGCAGTACTTC	CASSPGLASGRWEQYF
-	TRBV11-3	15	TRBJ2-3	-	TGTGCCAGCAGCCGGGGGGCGGGGGGCACAGATACGCAGTATTTT	CASSRGAGGTDTQYF
TRBD1	TRBV2	14	TRBJ2-7	-	TGTGCCAGCAGTGAAGGACAGGGGTTCTACGAGCAGTACTTC	CASSEGQGFYEQYF
TRBD1	TRBV6-2/TRBV6-3	14	TRBJ2-1	-	TGTGCCAGCAGTTACCGCTACACAGGGGATGAGCAGTTCTTC	CASSYRYTGDEQFF
TRBD2	TRBV9	14	TRBJ2-1	once	TGTGCCAGCAGCGCTGGACTAGCCCCCGATGAGCAGTTCTTC	CASSAGLAPDEQFF
TRBD1	TRBV7-6	21	TRBJ1-2	-	TGTGCCAGCAGCTTAAGGGCAGGGGGCTCGACCAAGACAGCGATGATAGGTGGCTACACCTTC	CASSLRAGGSTKTAMIGGYTF
-	TRBV10-3	14	TRBJ2-7	-	TGTGCCATCAGTGAAGGTCGGAGCTCCTACGAGCAGTACTTC	CAISEGRSSYEQYF
TRBD1	TRBV29-1	14	TRBJ1-2	-	TGCAGCGTTGAATTGGCGGACAGGCGTGGTAGCTACACCTTC	CSVELADRRGSYTF
-	TRBV3-1/TRBV3-2	11	TRBJ2-7	-	TGTGCCAGCAGCGGCGAGGTCGAGCAGTACTTC	CASSGEVEQYF
TRBD2	TRBV3-1/TRBV3-2	16	TRBJ2-7	-	TGTGCCAGCAGCCAGAAAAGGTTAGGACTAGCGTACGAGCAGTACTTC	CASSQKRLGLAYEQYF